Shown below are 13 T cell receptor beta chains from a single sample sequenced in a study of chemoradiotherapy in HPV16-positive cancers. Only in-frame clones appear in the TCRdb table, and some are missing; sequencing was by immunoSEQ multiplex PCR. The sample records under 30,000 clones, less than 95% being singletons. The sample here was taken from a patient who underwent chemoradiotherapy. These receptors were taken from a human donor with HPV-associated anogenital cancer.

The chain uses TRBV7-9 and TRBJ1-1; 9 bases are a match to TRBD1. The CDR3 runs 15 residues. V trimming: 5 bases; J trimming: 4 bases; junction bases outside the gene matches: 8. Germline CDR1 is SEHNR and CDR2 is FQNEAQ (reference sequence). Here the CDR3 reads CASSGPGQGSTEAFF. The CDR3 DNA sequence: TGTGCCAGCAGCGGCCCGGGACAGGGTAGCACTGAAGCTTTCTTT. The complete variable domain, with remaining parts taken from reference TRBV7-9 and TRBJ1-1, reads DTGVSQNPRHKITKRGQNVTFRCDPISEHNRLYWYRQTLGQGPEFLTYFQNEAQLEKSRLLSDRFSAERPKGSFSTLEIQRTEQGDSAMYLCASSGPGQGSTEAFFGQGTRLTVV.

V is TRBV5-1 and J is TRBJ1-1; TRBD1 matches at 7 bases. The CDR3 loop spans 16 amino acids. Germline trimming cut 1 base from V and 4 bases from J; bases unmatched to any gene: 10. CDR1 is SGHRS, CDR2 YFSETQ, per germline. The CDR3 sequence is CASSLHYRGGGTEAFF. In DNA, the CDR3 is TGCGCCAGCAGCTTGCATTACAGGGGAGGTGGCACTGAAGCTTTCTTT.

The J gene is TRBJ2-5, the V gene TRBV7-6, with D hard to call. The CDR3 is made up of 14 amino acids. Germline loops: CDR1 SGHVS, CDR2 FNYEAQ. V shed 1 base and J shed 1 base, with 7 bases lying between them. The CDR3 nucleotides are TGTGCCAGCAGCTTAGGGGTAGCCCAAGAGACCCAGTACTTC. Protein sequence: CASSLGVAQETQYF.

The chain recombines TRBV7-2 with TRBJ1-2; 9 bases map to TRBD1. The J segment lost 3 bases and the V segment lost 3 bases, leaving 5 bases of the junction unmatched. This CDR3 is built from 15 residues. The germline V gene encodes CDR1 SGHTA and CDR2 FQGNSA. CDR3 nucleotides: TGTGCCAGCAGCTTGACCACAGGGGGCTACTATGGCTACACCTTC. Residues: CASSLTTGGYYGYTF.

This clone was counted once. The chain links TRBV6-6 to TRBJ2-1; D is possibly TRBD1 (6 bases). The CDR3 contains 13 residues. Germline loops: CDR1 MNHNY, CDR2 SVGAGI (reference sequence). Trimming cost V 8 bases and J 4 bases, with 12 bases left between them. The CDR3 DNA sequence: TGTGCCAGCCAAAGGACAGAATACAATGAGCAGTTCTTC. Amino acids: CASQRTEYNEQFF.

Comments on this clone: Sequence at one end of the junction differs from germline and may be a read error. This chain links TRBV2 with TRBJ2-7; D gene ambiguous. CDR1 and CDR2 from the germline V gene are SNHLY and FYNNEI. The CDR3 runs 11 residues. In nucleotides, the CDR3 is TGTGCCAGCAGTGAAGTGGGCAGATTTTTCTTC. Translation: CASSEVGRFFF.

The chain joins TRBV27 to TRBJ2-5; D may be TRBD2 (5 bases). From germline, CDR1 is MNHEY and CDR2 SMNVEV (reference sequence). The V gene lost 6 bases and the J gene lost 1 base, with 12 bases spanning the gap. The CDR3 contains 14 residues. CDR3 loop: CASSSTRVQETQYF. Here the CDR3 DNA reads TGTGCCAGCAGCTCTACTAGGGTCCAAGAGACCCAGTACTTC.

This chain connects TRBV7-8 to TRBJ1-1, with D perhaps matching TRBD1 (5 bases). Trimming cost V 0 bases and J 4 bases, with 12 bases left between them. The CDR3 spans 15 residues. The germline V gene has CDR1 SGHVS and CDR2 FQNEAQ. In DNA, the CDR3 is TGTGCCAGCAGCTTAGCCGGGACTTCAGGCACTGAAGCTTTCTTT. Translating gives CASSLAGTSGTEAFF.

This sequence joins TRBV5-6 and TRBJ2-7; the D gene is possibly TRBD1 (6 bases). Germline CDR1 reads SGHDT; CDR2 reads YYEEEE. V was cut by 2 bases and J by 3 bases, with 12 bases left in between. The CDR3 is made up of 14 amino acids. The CDR3 loop is CASSLGQGYYEQYF. The CDR3 DNA reads as TGTGCCAGCAGCTTAGGCCAGGGGTACTACGAGCAGTACTTC.

In DNA form, the CDR3 reads TGTGCCGGGGGAGGCGCGCGGGGCTACACCTTC. Its translation: CAGGGARGYTF. The chain couples TRBV28 to TRBJ1-2; possible D gene TRBD1, 5 bases. From germline, CDR1 is MDHEN and CDR2 SYDVKM. This CDR3 has 11 residues. With 11 bases removed from V and 8 bases from J, the gap between germline ends came to 15 bases.

The gene calls are TRBV28 and TRBJ1-2; TRBD1 matches at 12 bases. In germline, CDR1 is MDHEN, CDR2 SYDVKM. V trimming: 7 bases; J trimming: 4 bases; junction bases outside the gene matches: 13. This CDR3 has 17 amino acids. The CDR3 reads CASTTRGGTGGSYGYTF. For the CDR3, the DNA is TGTGCCAGCACTACAAGAGGGGGGACAGGGGGCAGCTATGGCTACACCTTC.

The gene calls are TRBV7-9 and TRBJ2-1; D might be TRBD2 (7 bases). The germline V gene has CDR1 SEHNR and CDR2 FQNEAQ (reference sequence). The CDR3 has 15 residues. Trimming took off 5 bases at V and 6 bases at J, with 17 bases between the two ends. CDR3 sequence reads: CASSPRAGALNEQFF. CDR3 bases: TGTGCCAGCAGCCCCCGGGCGGGGGCCCTCAATGAGCAGTTCTTC.

This chain joins TRBV2 and TRBJ1-4, with 8 nucleotides matching TRBD1. CDR1 and CDR2 from the germline V gene are SNHLY and FYNNEI. V gave up 6 bases and J gave up 8 bases; unmatched junction bases: 8. The CDR3 runs to 14 residues. Written as DNA, the CDR3 is TGTGCCAGCAGCTTTTCACAGGGGGACGAAAAACTGTTTTTT. It translates to CASSFSQGDEKLFF.